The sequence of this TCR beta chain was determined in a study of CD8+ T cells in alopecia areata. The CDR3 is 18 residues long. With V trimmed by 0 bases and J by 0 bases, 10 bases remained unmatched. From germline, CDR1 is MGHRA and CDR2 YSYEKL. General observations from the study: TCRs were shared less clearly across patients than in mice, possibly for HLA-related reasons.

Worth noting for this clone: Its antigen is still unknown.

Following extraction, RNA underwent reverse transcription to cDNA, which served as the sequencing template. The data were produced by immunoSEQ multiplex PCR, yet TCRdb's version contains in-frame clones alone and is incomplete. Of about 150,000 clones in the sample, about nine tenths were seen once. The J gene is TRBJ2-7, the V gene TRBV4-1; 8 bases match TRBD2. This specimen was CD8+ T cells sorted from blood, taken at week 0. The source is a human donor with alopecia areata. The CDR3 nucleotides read TGCGCCAGCAGCCAAGAACCCGGGAGGGCCCCCTCCTCCTACGAGCAGTACTTC. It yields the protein CASSQEPGRAPSSYEQYF.